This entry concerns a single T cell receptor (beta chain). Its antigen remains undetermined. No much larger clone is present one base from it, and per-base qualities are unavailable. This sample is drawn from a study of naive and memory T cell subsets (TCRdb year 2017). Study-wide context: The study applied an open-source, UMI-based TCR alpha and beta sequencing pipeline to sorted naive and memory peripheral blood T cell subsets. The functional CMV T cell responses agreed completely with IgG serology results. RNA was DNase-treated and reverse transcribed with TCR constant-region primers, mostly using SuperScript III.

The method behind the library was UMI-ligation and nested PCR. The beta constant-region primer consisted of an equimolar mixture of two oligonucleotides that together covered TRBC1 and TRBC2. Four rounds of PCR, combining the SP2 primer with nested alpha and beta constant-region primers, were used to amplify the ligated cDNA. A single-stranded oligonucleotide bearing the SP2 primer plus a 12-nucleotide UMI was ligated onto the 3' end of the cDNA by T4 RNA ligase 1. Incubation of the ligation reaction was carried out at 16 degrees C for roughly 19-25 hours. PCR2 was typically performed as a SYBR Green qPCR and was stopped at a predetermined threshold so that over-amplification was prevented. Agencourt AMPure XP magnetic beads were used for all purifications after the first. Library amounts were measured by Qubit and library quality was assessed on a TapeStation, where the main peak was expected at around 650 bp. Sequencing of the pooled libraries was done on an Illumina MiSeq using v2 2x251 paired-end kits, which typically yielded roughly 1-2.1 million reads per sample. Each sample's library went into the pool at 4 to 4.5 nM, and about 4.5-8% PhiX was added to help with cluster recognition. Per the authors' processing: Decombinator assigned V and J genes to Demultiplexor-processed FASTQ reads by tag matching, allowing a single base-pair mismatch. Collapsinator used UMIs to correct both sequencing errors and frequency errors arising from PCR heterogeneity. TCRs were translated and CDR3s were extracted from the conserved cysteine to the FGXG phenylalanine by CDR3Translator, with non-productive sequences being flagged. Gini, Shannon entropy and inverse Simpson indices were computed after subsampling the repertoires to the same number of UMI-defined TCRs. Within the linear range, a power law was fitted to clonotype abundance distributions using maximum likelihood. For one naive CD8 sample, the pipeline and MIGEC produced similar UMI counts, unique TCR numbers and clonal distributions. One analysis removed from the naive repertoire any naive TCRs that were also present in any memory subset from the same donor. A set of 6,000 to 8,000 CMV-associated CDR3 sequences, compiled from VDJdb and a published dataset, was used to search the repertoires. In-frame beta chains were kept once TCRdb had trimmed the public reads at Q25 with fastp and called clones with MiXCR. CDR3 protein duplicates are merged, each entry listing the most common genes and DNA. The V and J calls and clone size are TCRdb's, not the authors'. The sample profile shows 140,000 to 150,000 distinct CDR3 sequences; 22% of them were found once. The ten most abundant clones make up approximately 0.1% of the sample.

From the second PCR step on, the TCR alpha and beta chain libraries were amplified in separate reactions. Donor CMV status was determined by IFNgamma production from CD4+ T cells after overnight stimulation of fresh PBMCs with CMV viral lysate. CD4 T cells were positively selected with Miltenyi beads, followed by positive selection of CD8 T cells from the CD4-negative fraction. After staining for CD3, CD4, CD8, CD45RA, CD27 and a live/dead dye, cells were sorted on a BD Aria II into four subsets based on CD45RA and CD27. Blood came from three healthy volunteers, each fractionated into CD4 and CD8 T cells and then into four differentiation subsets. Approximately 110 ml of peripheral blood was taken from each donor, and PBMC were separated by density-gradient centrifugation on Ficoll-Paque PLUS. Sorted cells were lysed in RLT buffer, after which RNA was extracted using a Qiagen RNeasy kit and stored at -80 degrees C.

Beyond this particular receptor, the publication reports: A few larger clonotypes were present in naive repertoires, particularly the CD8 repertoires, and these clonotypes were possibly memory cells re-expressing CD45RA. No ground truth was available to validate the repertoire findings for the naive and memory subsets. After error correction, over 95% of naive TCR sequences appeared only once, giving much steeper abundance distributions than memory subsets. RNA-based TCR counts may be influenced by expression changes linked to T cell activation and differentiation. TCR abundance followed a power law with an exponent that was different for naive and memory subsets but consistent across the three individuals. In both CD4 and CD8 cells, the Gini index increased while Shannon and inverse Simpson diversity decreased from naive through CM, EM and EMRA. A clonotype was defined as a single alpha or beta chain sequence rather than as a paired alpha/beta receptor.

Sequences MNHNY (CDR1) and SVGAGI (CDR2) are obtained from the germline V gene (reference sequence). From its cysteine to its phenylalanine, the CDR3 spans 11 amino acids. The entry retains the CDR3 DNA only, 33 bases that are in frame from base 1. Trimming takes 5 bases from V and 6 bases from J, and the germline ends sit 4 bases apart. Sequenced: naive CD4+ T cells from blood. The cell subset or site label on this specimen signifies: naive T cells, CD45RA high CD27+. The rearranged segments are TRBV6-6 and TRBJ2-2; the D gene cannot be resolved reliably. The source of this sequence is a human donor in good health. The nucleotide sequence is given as TGTGCCAGCAGTCAGTCCGGGGAGCTGTTTTTT. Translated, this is CASSQSGELFF.